The entry below gives a single T cell receptor beta chain sequence along with its context. The target antigen is unknown. Profiled with immunoSEQ multiplex PCR; TCRdb holds only in-frame clones, not every one. Of roughly 59,000 clones listed, around 82% are singletons. The data were taken from a study of OX40 agonist ivuxolimab in advanced cancers. The CDR3 is 15 residues long. Germline V CDR1 and CDR2: SEHNR, FQNEAQ (reference sequence). The V and J ends lost 2 bases and 8 bases respectively, with 16 bases between them. Study-wide findings and caveats: Compared with CD4+, CD8+ T cells on average had more expanded clones.

The J gene is TRBJ2-1, the V gene TRBV7-9; D is possibly TRBD2 (5 bases). The sequence was collected from an adult with an advanced solid tumor such as melanoma, head and neck, liver or kidney cancer. Sequenced here: CD4+ or CD8+ T cells sorted from blood, sampled in a trial of the OX40 agonist ivuxolimab. Here the CDR3 reads CASSLSAVASDEQFF. DNA of the CDR3: TGTGCCAGCAGCTTATCTGCGGTAGCGAGCGATGAGCAGTTCTTC.